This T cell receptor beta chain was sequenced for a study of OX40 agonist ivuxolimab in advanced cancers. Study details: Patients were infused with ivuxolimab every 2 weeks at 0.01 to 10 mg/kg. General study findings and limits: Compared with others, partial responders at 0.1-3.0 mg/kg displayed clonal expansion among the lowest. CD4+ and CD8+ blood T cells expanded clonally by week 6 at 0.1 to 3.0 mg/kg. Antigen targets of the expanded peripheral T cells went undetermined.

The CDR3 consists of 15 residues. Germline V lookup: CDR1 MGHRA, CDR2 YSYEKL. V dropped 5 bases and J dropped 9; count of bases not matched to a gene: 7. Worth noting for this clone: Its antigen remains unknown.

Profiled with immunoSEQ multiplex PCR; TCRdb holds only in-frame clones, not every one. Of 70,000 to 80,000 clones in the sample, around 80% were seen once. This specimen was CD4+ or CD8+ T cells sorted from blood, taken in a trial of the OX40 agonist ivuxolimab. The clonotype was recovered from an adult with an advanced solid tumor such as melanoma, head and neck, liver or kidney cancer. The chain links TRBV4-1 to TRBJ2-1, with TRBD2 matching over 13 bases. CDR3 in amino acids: CASSYGTSGNSEQFF. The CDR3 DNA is TGCGCCAGCAGCTACGGGACTAGCGGGAATAGTGAGCAGTTCTTC.